This TCR beta chain was observed in a study of blood T cell repertoires in COVID-19. This CDR3 spans 13 amino acids. Germline-derived CDR1 and CDR2 are LGHDT and YNNKEL (reference sequence). The V end lost 5 bases, the J end lost 6 bases, and 10 bases lay between the germline ends. As handled by the study authors: Amplification of reference gene primers was used by the study to estimate nucleated cell counts. TCRdb keeps only in-frame clones here, not all; method: immunoSEQ multiplex PCR. V, J and clone size reflect that table, while D and trimming were determined from the DNA. The repertoire has over 65,000 clones, approximately 90% of them found once; the top ten carry less than 9%.

The receptor was isolated from a human donor in a cohort sampled during active COVID-19. The sequencing sample was made of peripheral blood. V gene TRBV3-1 (or the pseudogene TRBV3-2) combines with J gene TRBJ2-2; a weak D match, TRBD1 (6 bases). The CDR3: CASSSQGSGELFF. The CDR3 bases are TGTGCCAGCAGCTCACAGGGATCCGGGGAGCTGTTTTTT.